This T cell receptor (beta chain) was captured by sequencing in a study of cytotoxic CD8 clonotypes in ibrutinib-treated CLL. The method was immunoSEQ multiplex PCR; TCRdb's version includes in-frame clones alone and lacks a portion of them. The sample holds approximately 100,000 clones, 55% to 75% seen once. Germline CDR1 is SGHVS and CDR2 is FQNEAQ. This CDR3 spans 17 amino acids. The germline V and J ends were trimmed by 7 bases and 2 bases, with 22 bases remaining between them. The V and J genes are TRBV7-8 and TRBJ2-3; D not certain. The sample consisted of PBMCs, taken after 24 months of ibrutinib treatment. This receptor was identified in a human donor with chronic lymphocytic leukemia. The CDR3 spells CASIPPLRYRATDTQYF. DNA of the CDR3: TGTGCCAGCATCCCCCCTCTGCGGTATCGGGCCACAGATACGCAGTATTTT.